This T cell receptor beta chain was retrieved from a study of T cell changes during pregnancy in multiple sclerosis. Profiled with immunoSEQ multiplex PCR; TCRdb holds only in-frame clones, not every one. The sample includes approximately 90,000 clones, just under 95% of them seen just once. CDR1 is MRHNA, CDR2 SNTAGT, per germline. Trimming removed 0 bases at V and 3 bases at J, with 12 bases between. This CDR3 comprises 16 residues. Sequencing was performed on peripheral blood, taken in the third trimester of pregnancy. The receptor was derived from a female donor with multiple sclerosis, enrolled in a pregnancy study. The chain combines TRBV6-4 with TRBJ2-1; unclear D gene. CDR3 coding DNA: TGTGCCAGCAGTGACTCGCTTAGAAACGGCTACAATGAGCAGTTCTTC. Translation gives CASSDSLRNGYNEQFF.